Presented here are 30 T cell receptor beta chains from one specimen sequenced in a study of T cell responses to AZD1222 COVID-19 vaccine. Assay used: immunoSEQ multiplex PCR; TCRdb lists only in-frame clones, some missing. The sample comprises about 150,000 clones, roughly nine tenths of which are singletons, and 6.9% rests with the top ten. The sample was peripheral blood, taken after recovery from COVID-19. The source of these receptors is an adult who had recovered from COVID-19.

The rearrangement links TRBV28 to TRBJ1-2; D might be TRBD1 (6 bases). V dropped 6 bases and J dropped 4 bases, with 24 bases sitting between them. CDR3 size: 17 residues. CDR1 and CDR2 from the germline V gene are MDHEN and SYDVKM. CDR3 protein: CASRERGAGYLIYGYTF. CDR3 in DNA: TGTGCCAGCAGAGAGCGGGGGGCGGGATATCTGATCTATGGCTACACCTTC.

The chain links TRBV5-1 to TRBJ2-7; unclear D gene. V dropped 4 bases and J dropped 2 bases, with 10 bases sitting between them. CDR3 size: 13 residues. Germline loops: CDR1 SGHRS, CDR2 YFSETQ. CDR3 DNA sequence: TGCGCCAGCAGCAGGGATCAGACCTACGAGCAGTACTTC. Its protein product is CASSRDQTYEQYF.

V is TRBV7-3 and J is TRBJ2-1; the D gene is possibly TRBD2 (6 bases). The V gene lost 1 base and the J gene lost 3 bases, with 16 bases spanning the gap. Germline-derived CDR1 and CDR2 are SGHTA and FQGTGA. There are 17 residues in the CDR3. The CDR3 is CASSLKGKRGSYNEQFF. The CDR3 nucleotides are TGTGCCAGCAGCTTAAAGGGGAAACGGGGGAGCTACAATGAGCAGTTCTTC.

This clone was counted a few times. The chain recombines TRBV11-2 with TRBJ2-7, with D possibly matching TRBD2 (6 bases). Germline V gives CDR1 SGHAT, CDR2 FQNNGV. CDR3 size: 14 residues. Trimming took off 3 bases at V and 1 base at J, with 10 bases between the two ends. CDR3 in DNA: TGTGCCAGCAGCTTTGGTGGGACTTCCTACGAGCAGTACTTC. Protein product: CASSFGGTSYEQYF.

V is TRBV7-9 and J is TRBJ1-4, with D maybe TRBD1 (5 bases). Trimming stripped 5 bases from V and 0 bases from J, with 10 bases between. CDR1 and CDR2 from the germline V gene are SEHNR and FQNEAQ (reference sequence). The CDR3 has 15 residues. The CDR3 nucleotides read TGTGCCAGCAGCCCCGACAGAGCAACTAATGAAAAACTGTTTTTT. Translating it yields CASSPDRATNEKLFF.

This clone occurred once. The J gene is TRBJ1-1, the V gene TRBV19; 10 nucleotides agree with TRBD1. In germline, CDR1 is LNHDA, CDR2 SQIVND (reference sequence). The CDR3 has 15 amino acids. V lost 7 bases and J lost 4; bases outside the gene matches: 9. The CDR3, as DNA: TGTGCCAGTACCTTTGGGACAGGGGCGGTCACTGAAGCTTTCTTT. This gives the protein CASTFGTGAVTEAFF.

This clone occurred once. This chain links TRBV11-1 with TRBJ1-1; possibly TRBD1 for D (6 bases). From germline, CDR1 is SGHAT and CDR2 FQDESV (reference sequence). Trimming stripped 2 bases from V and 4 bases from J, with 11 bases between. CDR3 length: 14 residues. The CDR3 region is CASSLKARGTEAFF. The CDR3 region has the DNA TGTGCCAGCAGCTTAAAGGCCAGGGGCACTGAAGCTTTCTTT.

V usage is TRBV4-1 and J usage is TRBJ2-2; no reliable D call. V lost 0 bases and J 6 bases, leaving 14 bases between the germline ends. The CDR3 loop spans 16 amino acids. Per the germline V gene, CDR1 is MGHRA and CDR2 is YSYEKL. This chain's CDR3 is CASSQDPDARAGELFF. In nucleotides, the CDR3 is TGCGCCAGCAGCCAAGATCCGGATGCAAGAGCCGGGGAGCTGTTTTTT.

For the CDR3, the DNA is TGTGCCAGCAGTGAATTTGGCGGGTCGGGGGAGACCCAGTACTTC. It is translated as CASSEFGGSGETQYF. The chain employs TRBV25-1 and TRBJ2-5, with a possible D match to TRBD2 (5 bases). Trimming took off 1 base at V and 5 bases at J, with 14 bases between the two ends. Germline CDR1 reads MGHDK; CDR2 reads SYGVNS. The CDR3 runs 15 residues.

Written as DNA, the CDR3 is TGTGCCAGCAGCCCACAGGCCAGCTCGAATTCACCCCTCCACTTT. It encodes CASSPQASSNSPLHF. The chain recombines TRBV6-4 with TRBJ1-6; perhaps TRBD1 as D (5 bases). The CDR3 is 15 residues long. The V gene lost 6 bases and the J gene lost 7 bases, with 16 bases spanning the gap. Germline values: CDR1 MRHNA, CDR2 SNTAGT.

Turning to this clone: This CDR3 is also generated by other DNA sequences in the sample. CDR3 amino acids: CASSVGAGGGNTEAFF. The DNA for the CDR3 is TGTGCCAGCAGCGTAGGGGCAGGGGGCGGGAACACTGAAGCTTTCTTT. This chain uses TRBV9 with TRBJ1-1; 8 nucleotides match TRBD1. Germline-derived CDR1 and CDR2 are SGDLS and YYNGEE. The length of the CDR3 is 16 residues. The J segment lost 1 base and the V segment lost 0 bases, leaving 5 bases of the junction unmatched.

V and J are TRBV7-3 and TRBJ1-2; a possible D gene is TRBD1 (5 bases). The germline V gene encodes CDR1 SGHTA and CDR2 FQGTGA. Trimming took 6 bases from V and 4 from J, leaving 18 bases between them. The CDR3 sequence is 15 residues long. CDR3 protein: CASRSGPPSPYGYTF. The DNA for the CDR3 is TGTGCCAGCAGGTCGGGACCTCCCTCCCCCTATGGCTACACCTTC.

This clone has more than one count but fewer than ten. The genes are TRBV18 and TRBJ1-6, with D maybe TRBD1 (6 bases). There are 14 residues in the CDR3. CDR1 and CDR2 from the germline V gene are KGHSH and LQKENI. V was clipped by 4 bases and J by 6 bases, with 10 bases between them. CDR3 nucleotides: TGTGCCAGCTCACAGCAGGGGAGTAATTCACCCCTCCACTTT. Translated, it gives CASSQQGSNSPLHF.

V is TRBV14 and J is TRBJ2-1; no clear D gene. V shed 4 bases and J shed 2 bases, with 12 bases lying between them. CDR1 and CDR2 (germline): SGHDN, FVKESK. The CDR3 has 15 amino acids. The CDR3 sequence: CASSPALRAYNEQFF. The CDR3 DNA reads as TGTGCCAGCAGCCCAGCTTTGCGCGCCTACAATGAGCAGTTCTTC. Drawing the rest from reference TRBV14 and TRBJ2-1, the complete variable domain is EAGVTQFPSHSVIEKGQTVTLRCDPISGHDNLYWYRRVMGKEIKFLLHFVKESKQDESGMPNNRFLAERTGGTYSTLKVQPAELEDSGVYFCASSPALRAYNEQFFGPGTRLTVL.

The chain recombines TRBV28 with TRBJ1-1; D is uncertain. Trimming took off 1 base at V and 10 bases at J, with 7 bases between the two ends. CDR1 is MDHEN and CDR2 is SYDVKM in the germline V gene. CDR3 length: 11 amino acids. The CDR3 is CASSLLVVAFF. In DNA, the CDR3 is TGTGCCAGCAGTTTATTGGTGGTAGCTTTCTTT.

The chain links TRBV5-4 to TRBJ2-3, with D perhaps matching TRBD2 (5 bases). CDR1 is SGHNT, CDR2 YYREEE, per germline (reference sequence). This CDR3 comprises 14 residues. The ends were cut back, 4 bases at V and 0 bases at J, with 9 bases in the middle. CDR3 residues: CASSRTSSTDTQYF. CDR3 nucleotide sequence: TGTGCCAGCAGCCGTACTAGTAGCACAGATACGCAGTATTTT.

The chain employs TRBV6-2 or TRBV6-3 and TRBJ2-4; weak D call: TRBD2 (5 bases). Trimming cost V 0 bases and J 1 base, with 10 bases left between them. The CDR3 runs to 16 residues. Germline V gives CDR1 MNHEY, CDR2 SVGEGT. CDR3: CASSYSSGVAKNIQYF. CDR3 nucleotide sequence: TGTGCCAGCAGTTACTCATCCGGGGTGGCCAAAAACATTCAGTACTTC.

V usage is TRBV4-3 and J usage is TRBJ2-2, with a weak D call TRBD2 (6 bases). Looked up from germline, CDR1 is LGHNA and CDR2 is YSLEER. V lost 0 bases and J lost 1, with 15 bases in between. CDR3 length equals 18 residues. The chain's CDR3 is CASSQEAHAGLNTGELFF. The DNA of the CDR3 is TGCGCCAGCAGCCAAGAAGCCCACGCGGGACTGAACACCGGGGAGCTGTTTTTT.

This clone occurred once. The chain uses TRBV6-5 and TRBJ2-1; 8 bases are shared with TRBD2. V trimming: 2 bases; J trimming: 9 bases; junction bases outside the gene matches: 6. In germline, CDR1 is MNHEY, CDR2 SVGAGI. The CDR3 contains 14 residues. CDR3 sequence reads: CASSYPTSASEQFF. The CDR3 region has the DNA TGTGCCAGCAGTTACCCGACTAGCGCGAGTGAGCAGTTCTTC.

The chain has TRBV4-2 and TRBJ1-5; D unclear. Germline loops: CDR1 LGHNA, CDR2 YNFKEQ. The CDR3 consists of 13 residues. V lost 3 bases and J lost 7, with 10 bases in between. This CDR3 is CASSHSTGQPQHF. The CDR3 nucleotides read TGTGCCAGCAGCCATAGTACGGGACAGCCCCAGCATTTT.

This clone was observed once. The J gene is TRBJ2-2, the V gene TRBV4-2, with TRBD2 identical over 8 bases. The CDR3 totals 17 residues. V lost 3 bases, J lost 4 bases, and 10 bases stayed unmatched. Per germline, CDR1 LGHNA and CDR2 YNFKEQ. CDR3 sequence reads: CASSQLERGTTTGELFF. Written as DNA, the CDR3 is TGTGCCAGCAGCCAGCTCGAGCGGGGGACGACCACCGGGGAGCTGTTTTTT.

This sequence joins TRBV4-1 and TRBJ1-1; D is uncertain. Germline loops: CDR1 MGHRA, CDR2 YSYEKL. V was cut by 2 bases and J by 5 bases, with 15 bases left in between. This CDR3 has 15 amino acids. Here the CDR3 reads CASSQMRTRGTEAFF. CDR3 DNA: TGCGCCAGCAGCCAAATGCGGACGCGAGGGACTGAAGCTTTCTTT.

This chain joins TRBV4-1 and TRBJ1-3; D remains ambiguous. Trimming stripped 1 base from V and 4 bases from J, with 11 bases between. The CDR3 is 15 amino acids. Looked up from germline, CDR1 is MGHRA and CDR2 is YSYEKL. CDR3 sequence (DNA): TGCGCCAGCAGCCAAGTGTGGACTGCGGGAAACACCATATATTTT. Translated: CASSQVWTAGNTIYF.

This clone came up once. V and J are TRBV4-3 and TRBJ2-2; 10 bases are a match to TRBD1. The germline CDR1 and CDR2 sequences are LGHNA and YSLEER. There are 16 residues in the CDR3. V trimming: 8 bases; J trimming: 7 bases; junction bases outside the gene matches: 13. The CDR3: CASGSGTGEVGGELFF. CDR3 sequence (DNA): TGCGCCAGCGGTTCCGGGACAGGGGAAGTAGGCGGGGAGCTGTTTTTT.

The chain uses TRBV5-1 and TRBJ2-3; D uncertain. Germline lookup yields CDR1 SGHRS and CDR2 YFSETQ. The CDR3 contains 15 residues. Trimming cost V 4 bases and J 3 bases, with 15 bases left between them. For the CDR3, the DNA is TGCGCCAGCAGCCGCTTACCCGTGTGGACAGATACGCAGTATTTT. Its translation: CASSRLPVWTDTQYF.

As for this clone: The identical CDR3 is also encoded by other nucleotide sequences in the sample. The DNA of the CDR3 is TGCGCCAGCAGCTTGGGACAGAACTATGGCTACACCTTC. It encodes CASSLGQNYGYTF. This rearrangement joins TRBV5-1 to TRBJ1-2; maybe TRBD1 (5 bases). The CDR3 consists of 13 residues. Germline V gives CDR1 SGHRS, CDR2 YFSETQ. V was clipped by 0 bases and J by 2 bases, with 5 bases between them.

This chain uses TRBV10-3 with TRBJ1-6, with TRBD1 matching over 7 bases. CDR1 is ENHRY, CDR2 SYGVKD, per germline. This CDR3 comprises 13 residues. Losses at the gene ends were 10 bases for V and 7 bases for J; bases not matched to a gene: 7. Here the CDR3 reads CASRDSLNSPLHF. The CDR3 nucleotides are TGTGCCAGCCGGGACAGCCTCAATTCACCCCTCCACTTT.

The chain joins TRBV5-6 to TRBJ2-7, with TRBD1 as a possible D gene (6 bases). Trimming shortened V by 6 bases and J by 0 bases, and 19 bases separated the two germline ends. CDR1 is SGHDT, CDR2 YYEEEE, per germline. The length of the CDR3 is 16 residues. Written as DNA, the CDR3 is TGTGCCAGCACCCAACAGGGAGTCCGAAGCTCCTACGAGCAGTACTTC. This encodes CASTQQGVRSSYEQYF.

Here the CDR3 DNA reads TGTGCCAGTAGTATCTCAGGGCGGGATTCACCCCTCCACTTT. This gives the protein CASSISGRDSPLHF. V is TRBV19 and J is TRBJ1-6; possibly TRBD1 for D (5 bases). This CDR3 contains 14 residues. Germline assignment: CDR1 LNHDA and CDR2 SQIVND (reference sequence). V lost 3 bases and J 8 bases, leaving 11 bases between the germline ends.

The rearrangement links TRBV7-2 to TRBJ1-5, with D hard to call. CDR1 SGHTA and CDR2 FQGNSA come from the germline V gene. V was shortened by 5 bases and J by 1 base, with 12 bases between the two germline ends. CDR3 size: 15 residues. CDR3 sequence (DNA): TGTGCCAGCAGCCCGAGAGGGCCCAGCAATCAGCCCCAGCATTTT. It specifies CASSPRGPSNQPQHF.